The 13 T cell receptor beta chains below come from one sample, sequenced in a study of shared clonotypes between healthy human individuals (TCRdb year 2020). The library relied on the immunoSEQ multiplex PCR assay. TCRdb retrieved this table from immuneACCESS and kept in-frame rearrangements only. Not all clones are present; in checked studies, unresolved V genes account for under half, and no reason is known for the remainder. In all, the sample holds 2 million to 2.5 million clones, and almost 96% of those were seen once. Roughly 0.13% of the sample is taken by the ten largest. Sequencing input: naive CD4+ T cells sorted from blood. The sample's cell subset or site label, in plain terms: CD45RA+ positively selected. The receptors shown here come from a man in his late teens or twenties in good health.

The V call is TRBV29-1, the J call TRBJ2-5; no firm D call. This CDR3 has 13 amino acids. The germline V gene encodes CDR1 SQVTM and CDR2 ANQGSEA. V was cut by 3 bases and J by 7 bases, with 15 bases left in between. The CDR3 sequence is CSVDIPLVGTQYF. DNA for the CDR3: TGCAGCGTTGACATACCCTTGGTTGGGACCCAGTACTTC.

The chain is built from TRBV9 and TRBJ2-3; D unresolved. This CDR3 has 14 amino acids. Germline assignment: CDR1 SGDLS and CDR2 YYNGEE. V was clipped by 4 bases and J by 5 bases, with 14 bases between them. DNA of the CDR3: TGTGCCAGCAGCCCCCTCTCGGGCGGAGATACGCAGTATTTT. Amino acids: CASSPLSGGDTQYF.

There are a few counts of this clone. V usage is TRBV9 and J usage is TRBJ1-6; unclear D gene. The CDR3 runs to 12 residues. V lost 0 bases and J lost 12, with 7 bases in between. Germline V gives CDR1 SGDLS, CDR2 YYNGEE. The CDR3 sequence is CASSVDGGPLHF. In DNA, the CDR3 is TGTGCCAGCAGCGTAGATGGAGGACCCCTCCACTTT.

The chain links TRBV30 to TRBJ2-5; weak D call: TRBD2 (7 bases). The CDR3 sequence is 14 residues long. In germline, CDR1 is GTSNPN, CDR2 SVGIG (reference sequence). V lost 3 bases to trimming and J lost 9 bases, with 20 bases between them. CDR3 sequence: CAWSLRGAGAAQYF. The DNA of the CDR3 is TGTGCCTGGAGCCTCCGGGGGGCAGGAGCGGCCCAGTACTTC.

V gene TRBV10-3 combines with J gene TRBJ2-5, with D perhaps TRBD1 or TRBD2 (5 bases each). With 4 bases removed from V and 5 bases from J, the gap between germline ends came to 14 bases. Germline CDR1 and CDR2: ENHRY and SYGVKD. This CDR3 has 14 amino acids. CDR3 sequence: CAISGGAEGETQYF. Here the CDR3 DNA reads TGTGCCATCAGTGGAGGAGCCGAGGGGGAGACCCAGTACTTC.

This clone was seen once. V and J are TRBV7-6 and TRBJ2-6; no clear D. V lost 2 bases and J lost 0, with 8 bases in between. Germline assignment: CDR1 SGHVS and CDR2 FNYEAQ. The CDR3 is 16 amino acids. CDR3 protein: CASSLSGVSGANVLTF. The CDR3 DNA sequence: TGTGCCAGCAGCTTATCCGGCGTCTCTGGGGCCAACGTCCTGACTTTC.

The chain employs TRBV13 and TRBJ1-1; D unresolved. This CDR3 is 15 amino acids long. The germline V gene encodes CDR1 PRHDT and CDR2 FYEKMQ (reference sequence). Trimming took off 6 bases at V and 2 bases at J, with 16 bases between the two ends. CDR3 sequence reads: CASRTQSTGNTEAFF. Here the CDR3 DNA reads TGTGCCAGCAGGACCCAATCGACTGGAAACACTGAAGCTTTCTTT. Full variable domain (missing parts from reference TRBV13 and TRBJ1-1): AAGVIQSPRHLIKEKRETATLKCYPIPRHDTVYWYQQGPGQDPQFLISFYEKMQSDKGSIPDRFSAQQFSDYHSELNMSSLELGDSALYFCASRTQSTGNTEAFFGQGTRLTVV.

The J gene is TRBJ1-1, the V gene TRBV6-5; D ambiguous. Trimming stripped 2 bases from V and 0 bases from J, with 10 bases between. CDR1 and CDR2 (germline): MNHEY, SVGAGI. CDR3 length: 15 amino acids. The CDR3 DNA reads TGTGCCAGCAGTTACAAGGGATCCATGAACACTGAAGCTTTCTTT. Amino acids: CASSYKGSMNTEAFF.

The gene calls are TRBV9 and TRBJ1-5; the D gene is possibly TRBD1 (5 bases). This CDR3 comprises 18 residues. Germline CDR1 is SGDLS and CDR2 is YYNGEE. Trimming removed 6 bases from V and 0 bases from J, with 22 bases in between. This CDR3 reads CASTGGVIGAYSNQPQHF. The CDR3 region has the DNA TGTGCCAGCACCGGGGGTGTGATCGGGGCGTATAGCAATCAGCCCCAGCATTTT.

This chain links TRBV6-6 with TRBJ2-6; D ambiguous. The ends were cut back, 5 bases at V and 1 base at J, with 12 bases in the middle. CDR1 and CDR2 (germline): MNHNY, SVGAGI (reference sequence). This CDR3 comprises 16 residues. CDR3 region: CASSTGVPSGANVLTF. The CDR3 DNA is TGTGCCAGCAGTACTGGGGTACCGTCTGGGGCCAACGTCCTGACTTTC.

This rearrangement joins TRBV5-1 to TRBJ1-2; TRBD1 aligns across 9 bases. The germline gives CDR1 SGHRS, CDR2 YFSETQ. Unmatched junction bases numbered 13, after V lost 3 bases and J lost 7 bases. This CDR3 has 16 residues. As DNA, the CDR3 is TGCGCCAGCAGCTCGGAGCCGGGACAGGGAATAGTTGGCTACACCTTC. Protein product: CASSSEPGQGIVGYTF.

This clone appeared once. J is TRBJ2-5 and V is TRBV7-2; weak D call: TRBD1 (7 bases). The CDR3 is 16 amino acids. V was shortened by 1 base and J by 1 base, with 13 bases between the two germline ends. CDR1 and CDR2 from the germline V gene are SGHTA and FQGNSA. The CDR3 DNA sequence: TGTGCCAGCAGCTTAGGAGCGCAGGGGGGCCAAGAGACCCAGTACTTC. Amino acids: CASSLGAQGGQETQYF.

About this clone: The same CDR3 is also encoded by other DNA sequences in this sample. The rearrangement uses TRBV28 and TRBJ1-6, with 8 bases matching TRBD1. The CDR3 is made up of 15 amino acids. With 4 bases clipped from V and 7 bases from J, the junction kept 6 bases outside the gene matches. CDR1 and CDR2 (germline): MDHEN, SYDVKM. CDR3 sequence: CASSSGQGNNSPLHF. In DNA form, the CDR3 reads TGTGCCAGCAGTTCCGGACAGGGCAACAATTCACCCCTCCACTTT.